This T cell receptor beta chain was observed in a study of monozygotic twins with inflammatory bowel disease. CDR1 is SEHNR and CDR2 is FQNEAQ in the germline V gene (reference sequence). This CDR3 region has 15 residues. TCRdb re-called the 5' RACE reads and catalogs CDR3 proteins one per entry, DNA excluded. The sample spans about 210,000 distinct CDR3 sequences; the ten largest clones claim roughly 7.7%. The rearrangement uses TRBV7-9 and TRBJ2-2; there is no DNA to check the TCRdb D call of TRBD1. What was sequenced was blood. This receptor was identified in a human donor with ulcerative colitis or Crohn's disease, or a healthy co-twin of an affected twin (not recorded which). The CDR3 loop reads CASSFPDGNTGELFF.